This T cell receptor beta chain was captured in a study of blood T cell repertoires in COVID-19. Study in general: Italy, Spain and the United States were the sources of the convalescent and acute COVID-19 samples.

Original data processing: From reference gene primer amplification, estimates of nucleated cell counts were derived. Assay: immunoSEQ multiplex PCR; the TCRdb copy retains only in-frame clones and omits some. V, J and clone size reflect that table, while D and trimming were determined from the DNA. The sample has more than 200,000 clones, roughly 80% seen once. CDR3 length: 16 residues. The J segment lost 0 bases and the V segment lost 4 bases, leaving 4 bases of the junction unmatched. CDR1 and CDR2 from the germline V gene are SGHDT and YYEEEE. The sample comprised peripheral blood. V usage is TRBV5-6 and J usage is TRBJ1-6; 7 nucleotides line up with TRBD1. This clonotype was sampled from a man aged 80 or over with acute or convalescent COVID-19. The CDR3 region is CASSMTGSSYNSPLHF. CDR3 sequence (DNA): TGTGCCAGCAGCATGACAGGGAGCTCCTATAATTCACCCCTCCACTTT.